These 22 T cell receptor beta chains were sequenced from one sample in a study of T cell changes during pregnancy in multiple sclerosis. TCRdb's table, derived via immunoSEQ multiplex PCR, lists solely in-frame clones and lacks some. Seen here are around 15,000 clones, 85% to 95% observed once, and the top ten hold 2.8%. This specimen consisted of peripheral blood, obtained in the second trimester of pregnancy. The receptor source for this set is a female donor in good health, enrolled as a control in a pregnancy study.

The table lists this clone with a count of one. V gene TRBV28 combines with J gene TRBJ1-1, with TRBD1 identical over 9 bases. Germline trimming cut 8 bases from V and 4 bases from J; bases unmatched to any gene: 8. Per the germline V gene, CDR1 is MDHEN and CDR2 is SYDVKM. This CDR3 contains 14 residues. The DNA for the CDR3 is TGTGCCAGCCAAAACAGGGGGCTGAGCACTGAAGCTTTCTTT. This codes for CASQNRGLSTEAFF.

The J gene is TRBJ1-1, the V gene TRBV27; no definite D call. V lost 6 bases and J 2 bases, leaving 13 bases between the germline ends. Germline values: CDR1 MNHEY, CDR2 SMNVEV (reference sequence). This CDR3 spans 14 amino acids. For the CDR3, the DNA is TGTGCCAGCAGAAGTCGGGGAGTAAACACTGAAGCTTTCTTT. This translates into CASRSRGVNTEAFF.

The chain couples TRBV7-2 to TRBJ2-5, with TRBD1 matching over 9 bases. Germline V lookup: CDR1 SGHTA, CDR2 FQGNSA. The V gene end was trimmed by 0 bases and the J gene end by 7 bases; junction bases not matched to a gene: 6. The CDR3 consists of 15 residues. CDR3 sequence (DNA): TGTGCCAGCAGCTTAGCTAGGACAGGGGAAGGGACCCAGTACTTC. Its translation is CASSLARTGEGTQYF.

V gene TRBV11-2 combines with J gene TRBJ2-5, with 7 bases lining up with TRBD2. The V segment lost 4 bases and the J segment 0 bases; nucleotides outside the gene matches: 5. The CDR3 loop spans 15 amino acids. Germline values: CDR1 SGHAT, CDR2 FQNNGV. The CDR3 protein is CASSSSSGNQETQYF. In DNA form, the CDR3 reads TGTGCCAGCAGCTCGTCTAGCGGAAACCAAGAGACCCAGTACTTC.

The CDR3 loop is CASSRTGSEGYTF. As DNA, the CDR3 is TGCGCCAGCAGCCGGACAGGGTCGGAAGGCTACACCTTC. V gene TRBV4-3 combines with J gene TRBJ1-2; 8 bases map to TRBD1. Germline trimming cut 4 bases from V and 8 bases from J; bases unmatched to any gene: 6. The germline CDR1 and CDR2 sequences are LGHNA and YSLEER. The CDR3 sequence is 13 residues long.

This rearrangement joins TRBV5-1 to TRBJ2-2; 12 bases align to TRBD1. V shed 7 bases and J 4 bases; nucleotides not matched to a gene: 11. This CDR3 comprises 17 residues. CDR1 is SGHRS, CDR2 YFSETQ, per germline. The CDR3, as DNA: TGCGCCAGCGCCACTAACCCGGGACAGGGGGCCACCGGGGAGCTGTTTTTT. As protein: CASATNPGQGATGELFF. The full variable domain, rest sourced from reference TRBV5-1 and TRBJ2-2, is KAGVTQTPRYLIKTRGQQVTLSCSPISGHRSVSWYQQTPGQGLQFLFEYFSETQRNKGNFPGRFSGRQFSNSRSEMNVSTLELGDSALYLCASATNPGQGATGELFFGEGSRLTVL.

The chain links TRBV13 to TRBJ1-2; possible D gene TRBD1, 5 bases. Trimming removed 3 bases from V and 10 bases from J, with 18 bases in between. The CDR3 consists of 14 residues. Germline V gives CDR1 PRHDT, CDR2 FYEKMQ (reference sequence). The CDR3 sequence is CASSFRVREIVYTF. CDR3 coding DNA: TGTGCCAGCAGCTTCAGGGTCCGGGAGATTGTCTACACCTTC.

With respect to this clone: Germline is not matched at one junction end, which may reflect a read error. This chain links TRBV7-6 with TRBJ1-3, with a tentative D call TRBD1 (6 bases). This CDR3 has 16 amino acids. Germline V CDR1 and CDR2: SGHVS, FNYEAQ. CDR3 sequence: CVSSFVTGTAGNTIYF. The CDR3 DNA sequence: TGTGTCAGCAGCTTTGTTACAGGGACGGCTGGAAACACCATATATTTT.

The chain combines TRBV29-1 with TRBJ1-2; D unresolved. Per germline, CDR1 SQVTM and CDR2 ANQGSEA. CDR3 length: 11 residues. With 3 bases removed from V and 6 bases from J, the gap between germline ends came to 8 bases. CDR3 DNA: TGCAGCGTTGACGGGAGGGATGGCTACACCTTC. Its protein product is CSVDGRDGYTF.

The V call is TRBV4-2, the J call TRBJ2-6; 9 nucleotides line up with TRBD1. Per the germline V gene, CDR1 is LGHNA and CDR2 is YNFKEQ. This CDR3 contains 16 residues. J gave up 8 bases and V 4 bases, and 9 bases lay outside the gene matches. CDR3 region: CASSLSRGTGSNVLTF. In DNA form, the CDR3 reads TGTGCCAGCAGCCTATCGCGCGGGACAGGGTCCAACGTCCTGACTTTC.

V gene TRBV19 combines with J gene TRBJ2-4, with D possibly TRBD2 on 6 matching bases. The CDR3 loop spans 15 amino acids. V was shortened by 6 bases and J by 3 bases, with 15 bases between the two germline ends. Germline assignment: CDR1 LNHDA and CDR2 SQIVND (reference sequence). In DNA, the CDR3 is TGTGCCAGTAGGTATGGGGGGTCAAACAAAAACATTCAGTACTTC. It yields the protein CASRYGGSNKNIQYF.

This chain links TRBV7-6 with TRBJ2-1; the match to TRBD1 covers 8 bases. Germline V lookup: CDR1 SGHVS, CDR2 FNYEAQ. With V trimmed by 5 bases and J by 2 bases, 5 bases remained unmatched. The CDR3 has 15 amino acids. CDR3 region: CASSPRTGPYNEQFF. In nucleotides, the CDR3 is TGTGCCAGCAGCCCCCGGACAGGGCCCTACAATGAGCAGTTCTTC.

This rearrangement joins TRBV5-1 to TRBJ1-4; possibly TRBD1 for D (6 bases). V lost 4 bases to trimming and J lost 12 bases, with 16 bases between them. The germline V gene encodes CDR1 SGHRS and CDR2 YFSETQ. The CDR3 loop spans 13 amino acids. The CDR3 is CASSTRGGRELFF. The CDR3 bases are TGCGCCAGCAGCACGAGGGGGGGCAGGGAACTGTTTTTT.

The chain combines TRBV30 with TRBJ2-3, with 7 bases fitting TRBD2. Germline loops: CDR1 GTSNPN, CDR2 SVGIG (reference sequence). The CDR3 has 14 amino acids. The trim removed 2 bases at V and 1 base at J, leaving 3 bases unmatched. CDR3 nucleotides: TGTGCCTGGAGTACTAGCGTCGGCACAGATACGCAGTATTTT. Amino acids: CAWSTSVGTDTQYF.

The genes are TRBV15 and TRBJ2-3; D is perhaps TRBD2 (6 bases). The CDR3 consists of 14 residues. Trimming cost V 0 bases and J 3 bases, with 7 bases left between them. Germline loops: CDR1 LNHNV, CDR2 YYDKDF (reference sequence). The CDR3 sequence: CATSRDGTTDTQYF. CDR3 sequence (DNA): TGTGCCACCAGCAGAGATGGGACTACAGATACGCAGTATTTT.

A note on this clone: A junction end diverges from the germline sequence, so it may reflect a read error. The CDR3 region has the DNA TGTACCAGCAGCTTAGGGGGGGCGGGACAGTTCTTC. Protein: CTSSLGGAGQFF. The V gene is TRBV5-6, the J gene TRBJ2-1, with a weak D call TRBD2 (7 bases). Germline V lookup: CDR1 SGHDT, CDR2 YYEEEE. CDR3 length equals 12 residues.

A few counts support this clone. This sequence joins TRBV29-1 and TRBJ2-1; 9 nucleotides match TRBD1. Losses at the gene ends were 8 bases for V and 8 bases for J; bases not matched to a gene: 13. The germline V gene has CDR1 SQVTM and CDR2 ANQGSEA. The CDR3 totals 14 residues. Written as DNA, the CDR3 is TGCAGCAACCTCCGGGACAGGGTTAGGCATGAGCAGTTCTTC. Translating gives CSNLRDRVRHEQFF.

The V call is TRBV6-5, the J call TRBJ1-2; 10 bases match TRBD1. The CDR3 has 15 amino acids. With 5 bases clipped from V and 4 bases from J, the junction kept 7 bases outside the gene matches. The V gene's germline CDR1 is MNHEY and CDR2 SVGAGI. CDR3 residues: CASSRTTGGLYGYTF. CDR3 in DNA: TGTGCCAGCAGTAGAACGACAGGGGGCCTCTATGGCTACACCTTC.

V usage is TRBV30 and J usage is TRBJ1-1, with D uncertain. Germline values: CDR1 GTSNPN, CDR2 SVGIG (reference sequence). This CDR3 is built from 11 residues. The V and J ends lost 0 bases and 5 bases respectively, with 4 bases between them. The CDR3 loop reads CAWSVLTEAFF. CDR3 nucleotides: TGTGCCTGGAGTGTACTGACTGAAGCTTTCTTT.

The CDR3 DNA is TGTGCCAGCAGCACGAATCGACAGGGAATCGGAAACACCATATATTTT. This gives the protein CASSTNRQGIGNTIYF. The rearrangement links TRBV28 to TRBJ1-3; 7 nucleotides line up with TRBD1. CDR3 length equals 16 residues. Germline CDR1 and CDR2: MDHEN and SYDVKM. Losses at the gene ends were 6 bases for V and 4 bases for J; bases not matched to a gene: 12. Full variable domain (rest looked up from reference TRBV28 and TRBJ1-3): DVKVTQSSRYLVKRTGEKVFLECVQDMDHENMFWYRQDPGLGLRLIYFSYDVKMKEKGDIPEGYSVSREKKERFSLILESASTNQTSMYLCASSTNRQGIGNTIYFGEGSWLTVV.

The V call is TRBV29-1, the J call TRBJ2-5; 10 nucleotides align to TRBD2. V gave up 5 bases and J gave up 4 bases; unmatched junction bases: 7. Germline V gives CDR1 SQVTM, CDR2 ANQGSEA. CDR3 size: 14 residues. CDR3 loop: CSVNSGRARETQYF. As DNA, the CDR3 is TGCAGCGTTAACAGCGGGAGGGCCCGAGAGACCCAGTACTTC.

The genes are TRBV5-4 and TRBJ2-5, with TRBD2 matching over 8 bases. This CDR3 contains 15 residues. After removal of 1 base from V and 5 bases from J, the junction contained 7 bases not matched to a gene. The germline CDR1 and CDR2 sequences are SGHNT and YYREEE (reference sequence). The CDR3 DNA sequence: TGTGCCAGCAGCTTGAATCGGGAGCGGGGGGAGACCCAGTACTTC. It yields the protein CASSLNRERGETQYF. Variable domain in full (rest from reference TRBV5-4 and TRBJ2-5): ETGVTQSPTHLIKTRGQQVTLRCSSQSGHNTVSWYQQALGQGPQFIFQYYREEENGRGNFPPRFSGLQFPNYSSELNVNALELDDSALYLCASSLNRERGETQYFGPGTRLLVL.